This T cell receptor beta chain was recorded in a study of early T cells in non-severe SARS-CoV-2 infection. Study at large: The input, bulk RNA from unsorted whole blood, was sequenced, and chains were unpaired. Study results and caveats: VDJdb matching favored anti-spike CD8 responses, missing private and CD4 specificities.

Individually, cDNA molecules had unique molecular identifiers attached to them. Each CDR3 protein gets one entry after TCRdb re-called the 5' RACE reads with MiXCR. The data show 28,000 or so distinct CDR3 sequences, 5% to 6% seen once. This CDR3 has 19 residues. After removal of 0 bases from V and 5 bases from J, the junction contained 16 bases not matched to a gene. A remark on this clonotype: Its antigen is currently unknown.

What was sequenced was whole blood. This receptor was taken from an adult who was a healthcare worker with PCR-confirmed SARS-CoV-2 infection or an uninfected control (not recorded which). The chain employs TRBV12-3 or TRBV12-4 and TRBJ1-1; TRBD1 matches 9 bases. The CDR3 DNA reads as TGTGCCAGCAGTTTAGCGGGCCCTCACGAGGGGACAGGGAATACTGAAGCTTTCTTT. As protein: CASSLAGPHEGTGNTEAFF.